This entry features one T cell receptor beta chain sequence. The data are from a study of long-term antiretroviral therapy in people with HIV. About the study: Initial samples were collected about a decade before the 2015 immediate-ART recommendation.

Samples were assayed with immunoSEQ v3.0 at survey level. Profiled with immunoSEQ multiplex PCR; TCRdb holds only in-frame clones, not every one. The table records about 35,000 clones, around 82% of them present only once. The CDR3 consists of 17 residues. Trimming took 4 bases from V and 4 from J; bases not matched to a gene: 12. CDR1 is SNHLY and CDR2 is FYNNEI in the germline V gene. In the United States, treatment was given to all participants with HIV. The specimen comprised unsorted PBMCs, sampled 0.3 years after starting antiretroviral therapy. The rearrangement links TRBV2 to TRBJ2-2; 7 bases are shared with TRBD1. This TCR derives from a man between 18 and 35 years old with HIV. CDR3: CASSVHLTGMSTGELFF. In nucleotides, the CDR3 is TGTGCCAGCAGTGTACACTTGACAGGGATGAGCACCGGGGAGCTGTTTTTT.